Listed below are T cell receptor beta chains from one sample, sequenced in a study of monozygotic twins with inflammatory bowel disease. With the 5' RACE reads reprocessed, TCRdb shows one record per CDR3 protein and no DNA. This sample contains 120,000 to 150,000 distinct CDR3 sequences. The sequenced material came from blood. These receptors all stem from a human donor with ulcerative colitis or Crohn's disease, or a healthy co-twin of an affected twin (not recorded which). Each CDR3 is given with its conserved first and last residue. Some rows have no size entry. The others give once, few or many, or a class for an expanded clone.

clone size: -; V gene: TRBV4-2; J gene: TRBJ1-1; CDR3 protein: CASSQDVVYSRMNTEAFF
clone size: -; V gene: TRBV12-3/TRBV12-4; J gene: TRBJ2-5; CDR3 protein: CASIPDRGKGVSQETQYF
clone size: -; V gene: TRBV6-1; J gene: TRBJ2-5; CDR3 protein: CASTHSATLVQETQYF
clone size: -; V gene: TRBV18; J gene: TRBJ2-1; CDR3 protein: CANSRQDREKGEQFF
clone size: -; V gene: TRBV2; J gene: TRBJ2-7; CDR3 protein: CATQAGQGYSYEQYF
clone size: -; V gene: TRBV12-3/TRBV12-4; J gene: TRBJ1-2; CDR3 protein: CASRSGFSNYGYTF
clone size: -; V gene: TRBV5-1; J gene: TRBJ2-5; CDR3 protein: CASSLAGDRGLQETQYF
clone size: -; V gene: TRBV6-1; J gene: TRBJ2-7; CDR3 protein: CASSPKEGWDLTYEQYF
clone size: -; V gene: TRBV27; J gene: TRBJ2-2; CDR3 protein: CASSSLAGTGELFF
clone size: -; V gene: TRBV6-5; J gene: TRBJ1-5; CDR3 protein: CASSSGQGRNLNQPQHF
clone size: -; V gene: TRBV7-3; J gene: TRBJ1-1; CDR3 protein: CASSAQTNTEAFF
clone size: -; V gene: TRBV4-3; J gene: TRBJ2-3; CDR3 protein: CASSQDRLAGGADTQYF
clone size: -; V gene: TRBV29-1; J gene: TRBJ1-4; CDR3 protein: CSVRVLTNEKLFF
clone size: -; V gene: TRBV7-9; J gene: TRBJ1-5; CDR3 protein: CASNSGDRGHQPQHF
clone size: -; V gene: TRBV5-1; J gene: TRBJ2-7; CDR3 protein: CASSFLRWGQGAYEQYF
clone size: -; V gene: TRBV20-1; J gene: TRBJ1-2; CDR3 protein: CSASRRDLLGYTF
clone size: -; V gene: TRBV7-8; J gene: TRBJ2-5; CDR3 protein: CASSPSNSQETQYF
clone size: -; V gene: TRBV7-2; J gene: TRBJ2-1; CDR3 protein: CASSTSGGIYNEQFF
clone size: -; V gene: TRBV5-6; J gene: TRBJ2-5; CDR3 protein: CASSLLTRQETQYF
clone size: -; V gene: TRBV4-1; J gene: TRBJ2-3; CDR3 protein: CASSLYRGATHYF
clone size: -; V gene: TRBV27; J gene: TRBJ1-1; CDR3 protein: CASSLFVMSTEAFF
clone size: -; V gene: TRBV7-2; J gene: TRBJ2-7; CDR3 protein: CASSFNRVYEQYF
clone size: -; V gene: TRBV5-6; J gene: TRBJ2-7; CDR3 protein: CASRKVPIDEQYF
clone size: -; V gene: TRBV5-4; J gene: TRBJ1-2; CDR3 protein: CASSLTRRDGYTF
clone size: -; V gene: TRBV7-2; J gene: TRBJ2-5; CDR3 protein: CASSGRTSGGAGETQYF
clone size: -; V gene: TRBV2; J gene: TRBJ2-5; CDR3 protein: CASSGQGGGSETQYF
clone size: -; V gene: TRBV6-1; J gene: TRBJ1-2; CDR3 protein: CASRSTRGRGGYTF
clone size: -; V gene: TRBV5-1; J gene: TRBJ2-7; CDR3 protein: CASSLATGPEYEQYF
clone size: -; V gene: TRBV19; J gene: TRBJ1-5; CDR3 protein: CASSILRGRFDQPQHF
clone size: -; V gene: TRBV15; J gene: TRBJ2-1; CDR3 protein: CATSRGTSANEQFF
clone size: -; V gene: TRBV7-6; J gene: TRBJ2-1; CDR3 protein: CASSLGGSSSYNEQFF
clone size: -; V gene: TRBV4-3; J gene: TRBJ1-2; CDR3 protein: CASSQSSTGRNGYTF
clone size: -; V gene: TRBV19; J gene: TRBJ2-2; CDR3 protein: CASSLAYEGGRGTGELFF
clone size: -; V gene: TRBV5-5; J gene: TRBJ1-2; CDR3 protein: CASTPQGGNYGYTF
clone size: -; V gene: TRBV5-4; J gene: TRBJ1-1; CDR3 protein: CASNSPTSGGVTEAFF
clone size: -; V gene: TRBV7-2; J gene: TRBJ2-3; CDR3 protein: CASSWTGTDTQYF
clone size: -; V gene: TRBV7-2; J gene: TRBJ2-7; CDR3 protein: CASSNNRALYEQYF
clone size: -; V gene: TRBV7-9; J gene: TRBJ2-5; CDR3 protein: CASSLGRGDVWETQYF
clone size: -; V gene: TRBV4-1; J gene: TRBJ1-2; CDR3 protein: CASSQGVQPYGYTF
clone size: -; V gene: TRBV20-1; J gene: TRBJ2-7; CDR3 protein: CSARNAGQLSYEQYF
clone size: -; V gene: TRBV5-1; J gene: TRBJ2-7; CDR3 protein: CASRERGSSYEQYF
clone size: -; V gene: TRBV20-1; J gene: TRBJ1-3; CDR3 protein: CSARDTAGKAGNTIYF
clone size: -; V gene: TRBV25-1; J gene: TRBJ1-2; CDR3 protein: CASRDRGQGYTF
clone size: medium-sized; V gene: TRBV20-1; J gene: TRBJ2-7; CDR3 protein: CSATGLKTYEQYF
clone size: -; V gene: TRBV5-1; J gene: TRBJ1-1; CDR3 protein: CASSYDRIKNTEAFF